Below, 14 T cell receptor beta chains from the same sample are listed, as sequenced in a study. TCRdb keeps only in-frame clones here, not all; method: immunoSEQ multiplex PCR. The sample yields some 70,000 clones, 90% to 95% seen once. The sample was PBMCs. The receptors originated from a man aged 35 to 55 with rheumatoid arthritis.

The V call is TRBV7-9, the J call TRBJ1-2; no definite D call. This CDR3 has 15 amino acids. V was trimmed by 2 bases and J by 0 bases, leaving 10 bases between them. Germline assignment: CDR1 SEHNR and CDR2 FQNEAQ (reference sequence). The CDR3 region is CASSLYVGSNYGYTF. CDR3 bases: TGTGCCAGCAGCTTATATGTGGGATCTAACTATGGCTACACCTTC.

The rearrangement links TRBV15 to TRBJ1-4, with D possibly matching TRBD1 (5 bases). The CDR3 spans 14 residues. CDR1 and CDR2 (germline): LNHNV, YYDKDF (reference sequence). Between the trimmed V and J ends, which lost 1 base and 7 bases, there was a span of 10 bases. In nucleotides, the CDR3 is TGTGCCACCAGCAGAGGGCAGGGAACTGAAAAACTGTTTTTT. This codes for CATSRGQGTEKLFF. The whole variable domain, filled in from reference TRBV15 and TRBJ1-4, reads DAMVIQNPRYQVTQFGKPVTLSCSQTLNHNVMYWYQQKSSQAPKLLFHYYDKDFNNEADTPDNFQSRRPNTSFCFLDIRSPGLGDTAMYLCATSRGQGTEKLFFGSGTQLSVL.

The V call is TRBV7-3, the J call TRBJ1-1; 9 bases are shared with TRBD1. Germline V lookup: CDR1 SGHTA, CDR2 FQGTGA. Trimming at V came to 4 bases and at J to 8 bases, leaving 5 bases not matched to a gene. The CDR3 totals 13 residues. The CDR3 loop reads CASSWTDRGEAFF. CDR3 coding DNA: TGTGCCAGCAGCTGGACGGACAGGGGAGAAGCTTTCTTT.

This clone was counted a single time. This sequence joins TRBV27 and TRBJ2-1; 7 bases match TRBD2. V gave up 2 bases and J gave up 1 base; unmatched junction bases: 5. Germline loops: CDR1 MNHEY, CDR2 SMNVEV (reference sequence). The CDR3 totals 16 residues. The CDR3 protein is CASSLRTSLSYNEQFF. CDR3 coding DNA: TGTGCCAGCAGTTTACGGACTAGTCTATCCTACAATGAGCAGTTCTTC.

The chain joins TRBV29-1 to TRBJ1-5, with 7 bases fitting TRBD1. Per germline, CDR1 SQVTM and CDR2 ANQGSEA. V shed 6 bases and J 1 base; nucleotides not matched to a gene: 6. The length of the CDR3 is 14 residues. This chain's CDR3 is CSVQGLGSNQPQHF. CDR3 coding DNA: TGCAGCGTACAGGGGTTAGGAAGCAATCAGCCCCAGCATTTT.

The V and J genes are TRBV6-1 and TRBJ1-5; 7 bases are shared with TRBD1. The CDR3 contains 16 residues. The V gene's germline CDR1 is MNHNS and CDR2 SASEGT. Trimming cost V 1 base and J 3 bases; bases outside gene matches: 6. This CDR3 is CASSEGKGANNQPQHF. The CDR3 nucleotides read TGTGCCAGCAGTGAAGGAAAGGGGGCGAACAATCAGCCCCAGCATTTT.

This chain uses TRBV6-5 with TRBJ1-3, with unresolved D. V lost 7 bases, J lost 0 bases, and 4 bases lay in between. Germline loops: CDR1 MNHEY, CDR2 SVGAGI. The CDR3 consists of 12 residues. DNA of the CDR3: TGTGCCAGCAACCTCTCTGGAAACACCATATATTTT. The encoded protein is CASNLSGNTIYF.

The rearrangement links TRBV18 to TRBJ2-2; D is unresolved. V lost 6 bases and J lost 0, with 17 bases in between. This CDR3 has 17 residues. The germline V gene has CDR1 KGHSH and CDR2 LQKENI. The CDR3 nucleotides are TGTGCCAGCTCGACGATGGCTCTCGGGCCGAACACCGGGGAGCTGTTTTTT. It is translated as CASSTMALGPNTGELFF. Complete variable domain (other parts from reference TRBV18 and TRBJ2-2): NAGVMQNPRHLVRRRGQEARLRCSPMKGHSHVYWYRQLPEEGLKFMVYLQKENIIDESGMPKERFSAEFPKEGPSILRIQQVVRGDSAAYFCASSTMALGPNTGELFFGEGSRLTVL.

The chain employs TRBV19 and TRBJ1-1; 9 positions agree with TRBD1. Losses at the gene ends were 0 bases for V and 0 bases for J; bases not matched to a gene: 5. Germline loops: CDR1 LNHDA, CDR2 SQIVND (reference sequence). The CDR3 consists of 17 residues. CDR3 protein: CASSIDAGQGMNTEAFF. DNA of the CDR3: TGTGCCAGTAGTATAGATGCGGGACAGGGCATGAACACTGAAGCTTTCTTT.

CDR3 nucleotide sequence: TGTGCCAGGGGTTCCAACACCGGGGAGCTGTTTTTT. Translating gives CARGSNTGELFF. The gene calls are TRBV5-4 and TRBJ2-2; D is undetermined. The CDR3 has 12 residues. Germline assignment: CDR1 SGHNT and CDR2 YYREEE (reference sequence). Trimming left V 8 bases short and J 2 bases short, with 7 bases between.

The chain uses TRBV7-3 and TRBJ1-1, with 9 bases fitting TRBD1. This CDR3 spans 16 amino acids. Per germline, CDR1 SGHTA and CDR2 FQGTGA. Trimming took 5 bases from V and 7 from J; bases not matched to a gene: 14. The CDR3 reads CASSPGPGQGLIEAFF. The CDR3 DNA follows: TGTGCCAGCAGCCCCGGACCGGGACAGGGTTTAATTGAAGCTTTCTTT. The full variable domain, completed using reference TRBV7-3 and TRBJ1-1, is GAGVSQTPSNKVTEKGKYVELRCDPISGHTALYWYRQSLGQGPEFLIYFQGTGAADDSGLPNDRFFAVRPEGSVSTLKIQRTERGDSAVYLCASSPGPGQGLIEAFFGQGTRLTVV.

This chain uses TRBV11-2 with TRBJ1-1; D call uncertain. CDR3 length equals 16 residues. From germline, CDR1 is SGHAT and CDR2 FQNNGV. With 5 bases removed from V and 0 bases from J, the gap between germline ends came to 16 bases. The CDR3 loop reads CASSAWTGVMNTEAFF. DNA of the CDR3: TGTGCCAGCAGCGCCTGGACCGGGGTGATGAACACTGAAGCTTTCTTT.

J is TRBJ2-2 and V is TRBV5-1, with 7 nucleotides matching TRBD2. Germline trimming cut 0 bases from V and 4 bases from J; bases unmatched to any gene: 3. The CDR3 runs 15 residues. CDR1 is SGHRS and CDR2 is YFSETQ in the germline V gene. CDR3: CASSLAASGTGELFF. CDR3 DNA: TGCGCCAGCAGCTTGGCGGCTAGCGGCACCGGGGAGCTGTTTTTT.

The V gene is TRBV7-9, the J gene TRBJ2-1, with D perhaps matching TRBD2 (5 bases). From germline, CDR1 is SEHNR and CDR2 FQNEAQ (reference sequence). Between the trimmed V and J ends, which lost 1 base and 4 bases, there was a span of 11 bases. The CDR3 consists of 15 residues. CDR3 residues: CASSLGVGGYNEQFF. In nucleotides, the CDR3 is TGTGCCAGCAGCTTAGGAGTGGGCGGGTACAATGAGCAGTTCTTC.